Following are 4 T cell receptor beta chains from one sample sequenced in a study of cytomegalovirus exposure and HLA in healthy donors. The PCR had 60 Vbeta and 13 Jbeta primers. Measured with immunoSEQ multiplex PCR; TCRdb has only the in-frame clones, and not every one. The top ten hold under 5.5% of the sample, which has about 97,000 clones, about four fifths seen once. The sequenced sample consisted of PBMCs. Receptor source: a man in his forties in good health and CMV-seropositive.

This clone has more than one count but fewer than ten. The rearrangement uses TRBV5-1 and TRBJ1-6; TRBD1 matches at 9 bases. Trimming removed 1 base from V and 10 bases from J; junction bases left unmatched: 6. The CDR3 contains 15 residues. In germline, CDR1 is SGHRS, CDR2 YFSETQ. The CDR3 region is CASSLTDRGRSPLHF. The CDR3 nucleotides are TGCGCCAGCAGCTTGACGGACAGGGGTCGATCACCCCTCCACTTT.

The genes are TRBV11-2 and TRBJ2-3; a weak D match, TRBD1 (6 bases). This CDR3 spans 14 amino acids. Germline V lookup: CDR1 SGHAT, CDR2 FQNNGV. With 6 bases removed from V and 5 bases from J, the gap between germline ends came to 15 bases. CDR3 sequence reads: CASSLTRGGDTQYF. The CDR3 region has the DNA TGTGCCAGCAGTCTTACAAGAGGGGGAGATACGCAGTATTTT.

V gene TRBV10-2 combines with J gene TRBJ2-7; the match to TRBD2 covers 7 bases. Germline lookup yields CDR1 WSHSY and CDR2 SAAADI. The CDR3 spans 14 residues. V lost 4 bases and J lost 2; bases outside the gene matches: 5. The CDR3: CASSAGSGPYEQYF. The DNA for the CDR3 is TGCGCCAGCAGTGCGGGTAGCGGGCCCTACGAGCAGTACTTC.

V and J are TRBV6-1 and TRBJ2-7; TRBD1 aligns across 8 bases. The CDR3 has 14 residues. Germline lookup yields CDR1 MNHNS and CDR2 SASEGT. J gave up 6 bases and V 2 bases, and 6 bases lay outside the gene matches. The CDR3 DNA follows: TGTGCCAGCAGTGAAACTCAGGGGGCTACCGAGCAGTACTTC. It codes for CASSETQGATEQYF.